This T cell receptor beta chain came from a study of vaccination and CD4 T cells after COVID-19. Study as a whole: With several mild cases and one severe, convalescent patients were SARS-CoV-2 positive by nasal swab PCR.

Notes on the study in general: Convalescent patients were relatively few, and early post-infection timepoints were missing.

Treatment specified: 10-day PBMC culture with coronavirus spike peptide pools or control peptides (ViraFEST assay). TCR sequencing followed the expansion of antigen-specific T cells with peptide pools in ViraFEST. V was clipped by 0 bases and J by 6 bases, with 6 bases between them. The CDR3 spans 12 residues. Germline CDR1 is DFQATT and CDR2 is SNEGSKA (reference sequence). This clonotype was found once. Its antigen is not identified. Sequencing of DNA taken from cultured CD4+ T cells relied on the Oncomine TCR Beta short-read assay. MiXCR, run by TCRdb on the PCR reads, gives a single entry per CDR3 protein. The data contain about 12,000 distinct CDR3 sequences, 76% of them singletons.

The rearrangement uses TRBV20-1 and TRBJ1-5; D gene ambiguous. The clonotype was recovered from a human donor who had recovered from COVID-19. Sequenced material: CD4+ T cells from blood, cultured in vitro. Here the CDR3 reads CSARESGQPQHF. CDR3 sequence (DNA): TGCAGTGCTAGAGAGTCGGGTCAGCCCCAGCATTTT.